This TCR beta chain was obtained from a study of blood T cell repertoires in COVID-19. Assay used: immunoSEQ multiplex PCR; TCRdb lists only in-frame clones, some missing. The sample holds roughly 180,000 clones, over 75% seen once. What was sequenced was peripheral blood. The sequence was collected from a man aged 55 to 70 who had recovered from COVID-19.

The CDR3 nucleotides read TGTGCCAGCAGTCCATTGGGCTTCGACTCTGGAAACACCATATATTTT. Translation: CASSPLGFDSGNTIYF. The J gene is TRBJ1-3, the V gene TRBV27, with unresolved D. This CDR3 contains 16 residues. V was pared by 5 bases and J by 0 bases, with 14 bases between. CDR1 MNHEY and CDR2 SMNVEV come from the germline V gene (reference sequence).